Below, 9 T cell receptor beta chains from the same sample are listed, as sequenced in a study of Ad26.COV2.S vaccination and SARS-CoV-2 variants. As for treatment: roughly 18 received Ad26.COV2.S at low or high dose, single or two shots; five or six received placebo; per-sample allocation not given. Vaccine and placebo recipients were sampled on day 63 after the first injection. Only in-frame clones appear in the TCRdb table, and some are missing; sequencing was by immunoSEQ multiplex PCR. The sample contains 350,000 to 500,000 clones, about 93% of which appear only once. This material consisted of peripheral blood, taken in a trial of Ad26.COV2.S vaccine versus placebo. The receptor set was obtained from a person aged 18-65 years who received the Ad26.COV2.S COVID-19 vaccine or a placebo.

The rearrangement joins TRBV5-6 to TRBJ2-1; D is unclear. The CDR3 runs 12 residues. Germline CDR1 SGHDT, CDR2 YYEEEE. Trimming stripped 1 base from V and 8 bases from J, with 7 bases between. This CDR3 reads CASSLRRYEQFF. The CDR3 DNA follows: TGTGCCAGCAGCTTGCGGCGGTATGAGCAGTTCTTC.

The rearrangement uses TRBV29-1 and TRBJ1-2, with D perhaps TRBD1 (6 bases). This CDR3 has 14 residues. Germline V gene sequence: CDR1 SQVTM, CDR2 ANQGSEA. V shed 1 base and J shed 0 bases, with 9 bases lying between them. CDR3 DNA sequence: TGCAGCGTTGAAGGGACAGAAACTAACTATGGCTACACCTTC. Translated: CSVEGTETNYGYTF.

The gene calls are TRBV3-1 (or the pseudogene TRBV3-2) and TRBJ1-1; D ambiguous. The CDR3 runs to 13 residues. From germline, CDR1 is LGHDT and CDR2 YNNKEL (reference sequence). V lost 1 base, J lost 11 bases, and 14 bases lay in between. CDR3 nucleotide sequence: TGTGCCAGCAGCCAAGCCCTGACAAGTGAGGCTTTCTTT. It translates to CASSQALTSEAFF.

J is TRBJ2-5 and V is TRBV10-3; D remains ambiguous. With 5 bases removed from V and 2 bases from J, the gap between germline ends came to 12 bases. The CDR3 loop spans 14 amino acids. Germline CDR1 is ENHRY and CDR2 is SYGVKD. The CDR3 coding sequence is TGTGCCATCAGTCCCCTTGGATTTCAAGAGACCCAGTACTTC. Translated, it gives CAISPLGFQETQYF.

The V gene is TRBV6-5, the J gene TRBJ1-1; no definite D call. The CDR3 has 13 amino acids. V was trimmed by 2 bases and J by 1 base, leaving 5 bases between them. The germline gives CDR1 MNHEY, CDR2 SVGAGI. The DNA for the CDR3 is TGTGCCAGCAGTTACGGTTCGAACACTGAAGCTTTCTTT. Translation gives CASSYGSNTEAFF.

Details on this clone: In the same sample, other DNA sequences code for this CDR3. V gene TRBV18 combines with J gene TRBJ2-7; 7 bases agree with TRBD1. The CDR3 has 14 residues. Looked up from germline, CDR1 is KGHSH and CDR2 is LQKENI. J gave up 1 base and V 6 bases, and 6 bases lay outside the gene matches. The DNA for the CDR3 is TGTGCCAGCTCTCGACAGGGTAGTTCCTACGAGCAGTACTTC. Translated, it gives CASSRQGSSYEQYF.

This chain uses TRBV7-7 with TRBJ2-5; no clear D. The CDR3 consists of 17 residues. V shed 5 bases and J shed 1 base, with 20 bases lying between them. Germline lookup yields CDR1 SSHAT and CDR2 FNYEAQ (reference sequence). The CDR3 DNA follows: TGTGCCAGCAGCCCAACCCTCCTCACGGCTCCCCAAGAGACCCAGTACTTC. Protein: CASSPTLLTAPQETQYF.

The chain employs TRBV10-3 and TRBJ2-2; the D gene is possibly TRBD1 (5 bases). The V end lost 6 bases, the J end lost 3 bases, and 14 bases lay between the germline ends. This CDR3 has 15 residues. The germline V gene has CDR1 ENHRY and CDR2 SYGVKD. The CDR3: CAIRSTGRDTGELFF. The CDR3 DNA is TGTGCCATCAGATCGACCGGCAGGGACACCGGGGAGCTGTTTTTT.

The chain has TRBV7-9 and TRBJ1-5; D not certain. Trimming took off 3 bases at V and 1 base at J, with 10 bases between the two ends. This CDR3 is built from 15 residues. Germline CDR1 and CDR2: SEHNR and FQNEAQ (reference sequence). CDR3 nucleotides: TGTGCCAGCAGCTTCAGCGGGGTAAGCAATCAGCCCCAGCATTTT. It specifies CASSFSGVSNQPQHF.